Shown below are 21 T cell receptor beta chains from a single sample sequenced in a study of cytomegalovirus exposure and HLA in healthy donors. The study ran its PCR with 60 Vbeta and 13 Jbeta primers. Profiled with immunoSEQ multiplex PCR; TCRdb holds only in-frame clones, not every one. There are under 200,000 clones in the sample; almost 80% occur only once, and over 11% lies in the top ten. The source material was PBMCs. The receptors shown here come from a man aged 45-65 years in good health and CMV-seropositive.

The chain links TRBV10-2 to TRBJ2-6, with 9 bases that match TRBD1. Germline CDR1 and CDR2: WSHSY and SAAADI. After removal of 7 bases from V and 4 bases from J, the junction contained 11 bases not matched to a gene. The CDR3 is made up of 17 amino acids. For the CDR3, the DNA is TGCGCCAGCACCCCGGGACAGGGTCAAGTAGGGGCCAACGTCCTGACTTTC. It specifies CASTPGQGQVGANVLTF.

The chain is built from TRBV7-9 and TRBJ1-2, with a possible D match to TRBD1 (6 bases). The CDR3 contains 14 residues. CDR1 and CDR2 from the germline V gene are SEHNR and FQNEAQ (reference sequence). V was trimmed by 4 bases and J by 0 bases, leaving 9 bases between them. This CDR3 is CASSSDSANYGYTF. CDR3 DNA sequence: TGTGCCAGCAGCTCGGACAGTGCTAACTATGGCTACACCTTC.

The CDR3 region has the DNA TGCGCCAGCAGCCAGGGTGTCCTGGGTGCTCGACTCACTGAAGCTTTCTTT. This encodes CASSQGVLGARLTEAFF. The chain links TRBV4-1 to TRBJ1-1; D call uncertain. This CDR3 is built from 17 residues. Germline CDR1 MGHRA, CDR2 YSYEKL. V lost 3 bases, J lost 4 bases, and 21 bases lay in between.

This chain uses TRBV19 with TRBJ1-5, with D perhaps TRBD1 (6 bases). Germline V gene lookup returns CDR1 LNHDA and CDR2 SQIVND (reference sequence). CDR3 length equals 15 residues. V lost 5 bases and J 7 bases, leaving 18 bases between the germline ends. The CDR3 loop is CASSLNTGSRQPQHF. Written as DNA, the CDR3 is TGTGCCAGTAGTTTAAACACAGGGTCGAGGCAGCCCCAGCATTTT. Variable domain in full (rest from reference TRBV19 and TRBJ1-5): DGGITQSPKYLFRKEGQNVTLSCEQNLNHDAMYWYRQDPGQGLRLIYYSQIVNDFQKGDIAEGYSVSREKKESFPLTVTSAQKNPTAFYLCASSLNTGSRQPQHFGDGTRLSIL.

The CDR3 region is CASSLFRGGTGELFF. DNA for the CDR3: TGTGCCAGCAGTTTATTTCGGGGGGGCACCGGGGAGCTGTTTTTT. The V and J genes are TRBV28 and TRBJ2-2; 8 bases align to TRBD2. Germline CDR1 MDHEN, CDR2 SYDVKM. V shed 1 base and J 4 bases; nucleotides not matched to a gene: 2. The CDR3 sequence is 15 residues long.

The J gene is TRBJ2-5, the V gene TRBV4-1, with TRBD2 identical over 8 bases. The CDR3 loop spans 14 amino acids. The V gene end was trimmed by 1 base and the J gene end by 5 bases; junction bases not matched to a gene: 3. The germline V gene has CDR1 MGHRA and CDR2 YSYEKL. The CDR3 is CASSQGGTSETQYF. CDR3 bases: TGCGCCAGCAGCCAAGGCGGGACTAGTGAGACCCAGTACTTC.

The gene calls are TRBV5-1 and TRBJ2-6; D might be TRBD2 (5 bases). CDR1 is SGHRS and CDR2 is YFSETQ in the germline V gene. The CDR3 is 16 amino acids. V lost 1 base and J 3 bases, leaving 11 bases between the germline ends. The CDR3 region has the DNA TGCGCCAGCAGCTTGAGCGGTGGTAGTGGGGCCAACGTCCTGACTTTC. It codes for CASSLSGGSGANVLTF.

The gene calls are TRBV6-5 and TRBJ1-3, with a possible D match to TRBD1 (5 bases). CDR3 size: 16 residues. Germline V CDR1 and CDR2: MNHEY, SVGAGI. Trimming removed 2 bases at V and 0 bases at J, with 11 bases between. CDR3 nucleotides: TGTGCCAGCAGTTACACACAGGCTTTCTCTGGAAACACCATATATTTT. This gives the protein CASSYTQAFSGNTIYF.

The chain combines TRBV28 with TRBJ1-6; 7 bases align to TRBD1. Looked up from germline, CDR1 is MDHEN and CDR2 is SYDVKM. The V gene end was trimmed by 4 bases and the J gene end by 6 bases; junction bases not matched to a gene: 18. This CDR3 is built from 19 residues. The DNA of the CDR3 is TGTGCCAGCAGTTCCCGATCACCAAGAAGGGGGCGAGGTAATTCACCCCTCCACTTT. This codes for CASSSRSPRRGRGNSPLHF.

The chain has TRBV19 and TRBJ2-6; 12 bases are shared with TRBD1. CDR3 length: 20 residues. Germline V CDR1 and CDR2: LNHDA, SQIVND (reference sequence). Trimming took 3 bases from V and 6 from J; bases not matched to a gene: 15. CDR3 loop: CASSIMGAGTGGAMANVLTF. As DNA, the CDR3 is TGTGCCAGTAGTATTATGGGCGCGGGGACAGGGGGCGCGATGGCCAACGTCCTGACTTTC.

The gene calls are TRBV28 and TRBJ1-5; D is unclear. Trimming removed 7 bases at V and 1 base at J, with 14 bases between. Germline CDR1 MDHEN, CDR2 SYDVKM. The CDR3 is 15 amino acids. The CDR3 is CASTTPPGSNQPQHF. The DNA of the CDR3 is TGTGCCAGCACCACCCCCCCGGGAAGCAATCAGCCCCAGCATTTT.

The genes are TRBV5-1 and TRBJ2-3; 7 bases are a match to TRBD1. The CDR3 is made up of 13 amino acids. V dropped 1 base and J dropped 7; count of bases not matched to a gene: 3. Germline V gene lookup returns CDR1 SGHRS and CDR2 YFSETQ. Here the CDR3 reads CASSLTGEYTQYF. The CDR3, as DNA: TGCGCCAGCAGCTTGACAGGGGAGTATACGCAGTATTTT.

The V and J genes are TRBV5-1 and TRBJ2-2; the match to TRBD2 covers 10 bases. Germline values: CDR1 SGHRS, CDR2 YFSETQ. The V and J ends lost 8 bases and 2 bases, in that order; junction bases with no gene match: 6. This CDR3 spans 15 amino acids. The CDR3 loop reads CASNSGGPNTGELFF. DNA for the CDR3: TGCGCCAGTAATAGCGGGGGGCCTAACACCGGGGAGCTGTTTTTT. Variable domain in full (rest from reference TRBV5-1 and TRBJ2-2): KAGVTQTPRYLIKTRGQQVTLSCSPISGHRSVSWYQQTPGQGLQFLFEYFSETQRNKGNFPGRFSGRQFSNSRSEMNVSTLELGDSALYLCASNSGGPNTGELFFGEGSRLTVL.

This clone was seen a few times. J is TRBJ2-5 and V is TRBV28, with 8 nucleotides matching TRBD1. The germline CDR1 and CDR2 sequences are MDHEN and SYDVKM. The CDR3 extends over 12 amino acids. J was trimmed by 5 bases and V by 7 bases; bases with no gene match: 3. The CDR3 region is CASNTGGETQYF. In DNA, the CDR3 is TGTGCCAGCAATACAGGGGGGGAGACCCAGTACTTC.

The gene calls are TRBV18 and TRBJ2-3, with 9 bases fitting TRBD1. The V segment lost 4 bases and the J segment 3 bases; nucleotides outside the gene matches: 5. This CDR3 is 15 amino acids long. The V gene's germline CDR1 is KGHSH and CDR2 LQKENI. The CDR3 is CASSHRDRETDTQYF. The DNA of the CDR3 is TGTGCCAGCTCACACCGGGACAGGGAAACAGATACGCAGTATTTT.

This sequence joins TRBV5-5 and TRBJ1-2, with 10 bases lining up with TRBD1. The junction had 11 bases not matched to a gene; V was cut back by 2 bases and J by 4 bases. The CDR3 totals 17 residues. Germline assignment: CDR1 SGHKS and CDR2 YYEKEE (reference sequence). In DNA, the CDR3 is TGTGCCAGCAGCTTCGGGACAGGGGCCCTGAATGGCTATGGCTACACCTTC. As protein: CASSFGTGALNGYGYTF. Complete variable domain (other parts from reference TRBV5-5 and TRBJ1-2): DAGVTQSPTHLIKTRGQQVTLRCSPISGHKSVSWYQQVLGQGPQFIFQYYEKEERGRGNFPDRFSARQFPNYSSELNVNALLLGDSALYLCASSFGTGALNGYGYTFGSGTRLTVV.

The rearrangement joins TRBV5-1 to TRBJ1-1; D call uncertain. CDR3 length: 13 amino acids. V shed 4 bases and J shed 3 bases, with 10 bases lying between them. Germline V gene data show CDR1 as SGHRS and CDR2 as YFSETQ. The CDR3 DNA reads as TGCGCCAGCAGCGGCGGCTATTACACTGAAGCTTTCTTT. Translating gives CASSGGYYTEAFF.

The chain carries TRBV7-9 and TRBJ2-7; no clear D gene. The V gene lost 4 bases and the J gene lost 7 bases, with 14 bases spanning the gap. This CDR3 region has 13 residues. CDR1 and CDR2 from the germline V gene are SEHNR and FQNEAQ (reference sequence). The CDR3 is CASSSEPFGEQYV. The CDR3 DNA reads as TGTGCCAGCAGCTCCGAGCCGTTTGGGGAGCAGTACGTC.

The chain joins TRBV2 to TRBJ1-1; D possibly corresponds to TRBD1 (5 bases). The germline V gene encodes CDR1 SNHLY and CDR2 FYNNEI. The V gene lost 8 bases and the J gene lost 0 bases, with 10 bases spanning the gap. This CDR3 is 13 amino acids long. The CDR3 loop reads CASGRGLNTEAFF. For the CDR3, the DNA is TGTGCCAGCGGGCGGGGACTGAACACTGAAGCTTTCTTT.

This clone came up a few times. V usage is TRBV19 and J usage is TRBJ1-2, with 7 bases matching TRBD1. J was trimmed by 4 bases and V by 7 bases; bases with no gene match: 6. The germline V gene encodes CDR1 LNHDA and CDR2 SQIVND (reference sequence). The CDR3 spans 13 residues. CDR3 in amino acids: CASTPRTGYGYTF. For the CDR3, the DNA is TGTGCCAGTACCCCCCGGACAGGCTATGGCTACACCTTC.

About this clone: Within the sample, other DNA sequences also encode this same CDR3. The chain uses TRBV29-1 and TRBJ1-1; 8 bases are shared with TRBD1. V dropped 6 bases and J dropped 1; count of bases not matched to a gene: 1. The CDR3 is 12 amino acids. Germline V gene lookup returns CDR1 SQVTM and CDR2 ANQGSEA. DNA of the CDR3: TGCAGCGTGGGGACAGGGAACACTGAAGCTTTCTTT. It codes for CSVGTGNTEAFF. The full variable domain, completed using reference TRBV29-1 and TRBJ1-1, is SAVISQKPSRDICQRGTSLTIQCQVDSQVTMMFWYRQQPGQSLTLIATANQGSEATYESGFVIDKFPISRPNLTFSTLTVSNMSPEDSSIYLCSVGTGNTEAFFGQGTRLTVV.